This T cell receptor beta chain was retrieved from a study of response to subunit inactivated influenza vaccine. In regard to this clonotype: Its antigen is not known.

From the RT-PCR reads, TCRdb called clonotypes with MiXCR, one entry per CDR3 protein. The sample yields hundreds of thousands of distinct CDR3 sequences, over 25% seen once. Germline-derived CDR1 and CDR2 are SGHRS and YFSETQ. This CDR3 has 15 residues. With 1 base removed from V and 0 bases from J, the gap between germline ends came to 11 bases. General study results and limits: It was suggested by the authors that few new T cells are recruited by each seasonal influenza vaccination.

The rearrangement links TRBV5-1 to TRBJ2-7; D perhaps matches TRBD1 (5 bases). This sequence originates from a man in his fifties who received an inactivated influenza vaccine. This material consisted of CD4+ T cells sorted from PBMCs, taken 4 to 6 days after vaccination. Here the CDR3 reads CASSLLETASYEQYF. The DNA of the CDR3 is TGCGCCAGCAGCTTGCTTGAGACAGCCTCCTACGAGCAGTACTTC.